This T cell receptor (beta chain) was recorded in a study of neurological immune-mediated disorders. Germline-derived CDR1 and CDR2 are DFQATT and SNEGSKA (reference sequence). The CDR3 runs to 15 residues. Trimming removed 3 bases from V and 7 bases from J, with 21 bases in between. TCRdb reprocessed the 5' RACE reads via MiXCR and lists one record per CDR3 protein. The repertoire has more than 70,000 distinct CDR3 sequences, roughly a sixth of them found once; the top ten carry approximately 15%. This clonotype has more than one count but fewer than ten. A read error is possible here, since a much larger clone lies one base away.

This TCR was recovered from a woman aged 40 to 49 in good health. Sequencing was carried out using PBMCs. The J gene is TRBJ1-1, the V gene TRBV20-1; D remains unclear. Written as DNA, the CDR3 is TGCAGTGCTAGTCCGATGAGCGGGGAGGGAAATGAAGCTTTCTTT. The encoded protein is CSASPMSGEGNEAFF.